Listed below are T cell receptor beta chains from one sample, sequenced in a study of blood T cell repertoires in COVID-19. Using immunoSEQ multiplex PCR, the repertoire was profiled, and TCRdb retains in-frame clones only, with some absent. The data show about 36,000 clones, roughly 80% seen once. The sample taken for sequencing was peripheral blood. The source is a man aged 60-69 years with active COVID-19. The CDR3 runs from the conserved cysteine through the conserved F or W. The D gene is left open where the match is weak. Rows may omit the clone size; those that give it use once, few, many or a size class.

J: TRBJ2-2
D: .
size: .
V: TRBV6-5
CDR3: CASSLGVGELFF
DNA: TGTGCCAGCTCTTTAGGGGTTGGGGAGCTGTTTTTT

J: TRBJ1-1
D: .
size: .
V: TRBV19
CDR3: CASRDGQAHTEAFF
DNA: TGTGCCAGTAGGGATGGGCAGGCTCACACTGAAGCTTTCTTT

J: TRBJ1-1
D: TRBD1
size: .
V: TRBV18
CDR3: CASSLGQANTEAFF
DNA: TGTGCCAGCTCACTCGGACAGGCGAACACTGAAGCTTTCTTT

J: TRBJ1-1
D: TRBD1
size: .
V: TRBV7-2
CDR3: CASRLQGQAKNTEAFF
DNA: TGTGCCAGCCGCTTACAGGGACAGGCAAAGAACACTGAAGCTTTCTTT

J: TRBJ2-1
D: .
size: .
V: TRBV7-9
CDR3: CASTVRERNEQFF
DNA: TGTGCCAGCACCGTCCGGGAGAGGAATGAGCAGTTCTTC

J: TRBJ1-2
D: .
size: .
V: TRBV27
CDR3: CASSPGAGTYGYTF
DNA: TGTGCCAGCAGCCCAGGTGCGGGGACCTATGGCTACACCTTC

J: TRBJ2-7
D: TRBD1
size: .
V: TRBV6-5
CDR3: CASSYDRGLNEQYF
DNA: TGTGCCAGCAGTTACGACAGGGGCTTAAACGAGCAGTACTTC

J: TRBJ2-3
D: .
size: .
V: TRBV6-5
CDR3: CASSQTDTQYF
DNA: TGTGCCAGCAGTCAAACAGATACGCAGTATTTT

J: TRBJ2-7
D: .
size: .
V: TRBV28
CDR3: CASISSEGRGYEQYF
DNA: TGTGCCAGCATCTCATCGGAGGGGCGAGGATACGAGCAGTACTTC

J: TRBJ2-1
D: .
size: .
V: TRBV11-3
CDR3: CARVRGRSSYNEQFF
DNA: TGTGCCAGAGTGAGAGGGAGGAGCTCCTACAATGAGCAGTTCTTC

J: TRBJ2-3
D: .
size: .
V: TRBV7-9
CDR3: CASLRRQTTDTQYF
DNA: TGTGCCAGCCTTAGGAGGCAGACTACAGATACGCAGTATTTT

J: TRBJ1-3
D: TRBD1
size: .
V: TRBV29-1
CDR3: CSVWDRAGGNTIYF
DNA: TGCAGCGTTTGGGACAGGGCTGGTGGAAACACCATATATTTT

J: TRBJ2-3
D: .
size: .
V: TRBV6-1
CDR3: CASSEGLSTDTQYF
DNA: TGTGCCAGCAGTGAGGGCTTGAGCACAGATACGCAGTATTTT

J: TRBJ2-1
D: .
size: .
V: TRBV7-2
CDR3: CASSYLRNEQFF
DNA: TGTGCCAGCAGCTATCTCCGTAATGAGCAGTTCTTC

J: TRBJ1-4
D: .
size: .
V: TRBV28
CDR3: CASCGGSEKLFF
DNA: TGTGCCAGCTGCGGAGGGTCGGAAAAACTGTTTTTT

J: TRBJ1-5
D: .
size: .
V: TRBV5-3
CDR3: CARSSYYRSLGNQPQHF
DNA: TGTGCCAGAAGCTCATATTACAGGAGCCTGGGGAATCAGCCCCAGCATTTT

J: TRBJ2-7
D: TRBD2
size: .
V: TRBV3-1/TRBV3-2
CDR3: CASSQAGGVVEQYF
DNA: TGTGCCAGCAGCCAAGCGGGAGGTGTAGTCGAGCAGTACTTC

J: TRBJ2-5
D: TRBD2
size: .
V: TRBV5-1
CDR3: CASSFRVAGETQYF
DNA: TGCGCCAGCAGTTTTAGGGTAGCGGGGGAGACCCAGTACTTC

J: TRBJ2-3
D: .
size: .
V: TRBV3-1/TRBV3-2
CDR3: CASSQVIVTQYF
DNA: TGTGCCAGCAGCCAAGTGATAGTTACGCAGTATTTT

J: TRBJ2-7
D: .
size: .
V: TRBV27
CDR3: CASSLDFGYEQYF
DNA: TGTGCCAGCAGTCTGGACTTTGGATACGAGCAGTACTTC

J: TRBJ1-4
D: .
size: .
V: TRBV29-1
CDR3: CSVGANEKLFF
DNA: TGCAGCGTTGGAGCTAATGAAAAACTGTTTTTT

J: TRBJ1-2
D: .
size: few
V: TRBV3-1/TRBV3-2
CDR3: CASSPGQNYGYTF
DNA: TGTGCCAGCAGCCCAGGACAGAACTATGGCTACACCTTC

J: TRBJ2-7
D: .
size: .
V: TRBV12-3/TRBV12-4
CDR3: CASTAVGYEQYF
DNA: TGTGCCAGCACCGCAGTTGGCTACGAGCAGTACTTC

J: TRBJ1-1
D: .
size: .
V: TRBV12-5
CDR3: CASGLWAAEAFF
DNA: TGTGCTAGTGGTTTGTGGGCAGCTGAAGCTTTCTTT